This T cell receptor beta chain originates from a study of glioma-infiltrating T cells. In its sample, this clonotype was seen a few times. Amplification of TCR alpha and beta CDR3 regions from RNA used iRepertoire nested multiplex PCR. A single record per CDR3 protein comes from TCRdb applying MiXCR to the multiplex PCR reads. Of over 130,000 distinct CDR3 sequences in the sample, around 40% are singletons; the top ten hold around 20%. V was clipped by 3 bases and J by 3 bases; unmatched bases: 5. Germline V lookup: CDR1 DFQATT, CDR2 SNEGSKA (reference sequence). There are 14 residues in the CDR3. The receptor's source is a human donor with low-grade glioma or glioblastoma, undergoing nonglioma brain surgery, or in good health (not recorded which). The material sequenced was glioma tissue, nonneoplastic brain tissue, or PBMCs (not recorded which). The rearrangement uses TRBV20-1 and TRBJ2-3, with TRBD2 identical over 8 bases. As DNA, the CDR3 is TGCAGTGCTAGGTTAGCGGGAATGACAGATACGCAGTATTTT. Translating it yields CSARLAGMTDTQYF.